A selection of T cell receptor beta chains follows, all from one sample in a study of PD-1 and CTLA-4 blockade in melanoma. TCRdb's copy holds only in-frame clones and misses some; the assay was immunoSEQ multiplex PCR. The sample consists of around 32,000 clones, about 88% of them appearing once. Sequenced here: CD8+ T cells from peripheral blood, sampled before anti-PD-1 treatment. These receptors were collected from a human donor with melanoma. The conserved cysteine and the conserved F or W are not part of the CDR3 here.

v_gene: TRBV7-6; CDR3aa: ASSPPLAGEGGELF
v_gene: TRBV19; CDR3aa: ASSAARQDNQPQH
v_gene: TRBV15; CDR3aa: ATSRDTGAYNEQF
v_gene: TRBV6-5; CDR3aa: ASRGTGKSHGELF
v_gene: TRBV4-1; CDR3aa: ASSQVIPGLVTETQY
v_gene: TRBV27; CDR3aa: ASSLSWEAGQETQY
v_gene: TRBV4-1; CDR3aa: ASSQAAANLGAYEQY
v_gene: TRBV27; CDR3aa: ASSPGGGPQRDEQY
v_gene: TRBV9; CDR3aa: ASSDQDRAPELF
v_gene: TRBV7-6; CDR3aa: ASSPNEKLF
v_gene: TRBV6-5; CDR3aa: ASSPYGLQAF
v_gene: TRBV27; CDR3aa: ASSLLGRYNEQF
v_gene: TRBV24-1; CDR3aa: ATSPRESTDTQY
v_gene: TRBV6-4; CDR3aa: ASSDVGGYNSPLH
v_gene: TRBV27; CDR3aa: ASSNRDIGETQY
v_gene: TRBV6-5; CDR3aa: ASSYSGTGNQPQH
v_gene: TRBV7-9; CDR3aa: ASEDQGAFEQF
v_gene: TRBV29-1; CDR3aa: SVDRTGELF